Sequencing of this T cell receptor (beta chain) was carried out in a study of blood T cell repertoires in COVID-19. Trimming cost V 0 bases and J 0 bases; bases outside gene matches: 10. Per germline, CDR1 GTSNPN and CDR2 SVGIG (reference sequence). The CDR3 has 17 residues. Libraries were prepared by immunoSEQ multiplex PCR; TCRdb keeps only in-frame clonotypes and omits some of them. This sample has 150,000 to 200,000 clones; roughly 82% occur once, and the top ten carry roughly 15%. Membership in each cohort depended on participant-reported clinical history. Recovered participants had two consecutive negative NP/OP PCR tests, healthcare professional clearance, or symptom resolution.

The chain is built from TRBV30 and TRBJ1-1; 7 bases line up with TRBD1. Material for sequencing was PBMCs or T cells enriched from blood (not recorded which). The source is a middle-aged man who had recovered from COVID-19. CDR3 DNA: TGTGCCTGGAGTGTATATCAGACAGGGAGCATGAACACTGAAGCTTTCTTT. This gives the protein CAWSVYQTGSMNTEAFF. Full variable domain (missing parts from reference TRBV30 and TRBJ1-1): SQTIHQWPATLVQPVGSPLSLECTVEGTSNPNLYWYRQAAGRGLQLLFYSVGIGQISSEVPQNLSASRPQDRQFILSSKKLLLSDSGFYLCAWSVYQTGSMNTEAFFGQGTRLTVV.